The 29 T cell receptor beta chains reported below all come from one sample, sequenced in a study of T cells in Graves' hyperthyroidism and ophthalmopathy (dated by TCRdb to between 2019 and 2020). The method behind the library was multiplex PCR. The sample was run on an Illumina HiSeq 2000. Amplification of TCR beta CDR3 regions was carried out from RNA transcripts. The first round of RT-PCR for the TCR CDR3 was performed with the HTBI primer set and the Qiagen OneStep RT-PCR kit. In TCRdb, the public reads were trimmed at Q25 with fastp and aligned with MiXCR, with productive beta chains retained. A single entry per CDR3 protein holds the most common genes and DNA from its merged rows. Within this sample are fewer than 850,000 distinct CDR3 sequences, with around 16% of them counted one time only. The biggest ten clones account for around 15% of the sample. The sample comprised blood. The receptors were sampled from a man in his fifties or sixties with Graves' hyperthyroidism.

This chain connects TRBV29-1 to TRBJ1-2, with D perhaps matching TRBD1 (6 bases). V was shortened by 5 bases and J by 7 bases, with 23 bases between the two germline ends. Germline assignment: CDR1 SQVTM and CDR2 ANQGSEA. The CDR3 has 15 residues. The CDR3, as DNA: TGCAGCGTTTGGGGGGAACTCGGACAGATAAGTGGCTACACCTTC. Protein: CSVWGELGQISGYTF.

This rearrangement joins TRBV28 to TRBJ2-7; possible D gene TRBD2, 5 bases. Trimming removed 3 bases at V and 1 base at J, with 10 bases between. The CDR3 runs 14 residues. Germline V gene data show CDR1 as MDHEN and CDR2 as SYDVKM. For the CDR3, the DNA is TGTGCCAGCAGTTTGGAGGATTCATCCTACGAGCAGTACTTC. Encoded protein: CASSLEDSSYEQYF.

The table lists this clonotype with many counts. This chain connects TRBV29-1 to TRBJ2-3; no clear D. Germline CDR1 reads SQVTM; CDR2 reads ANQGSEA. The CDR3 is 12 residues long. The V gene lost 8 bases and the J gene lost 1 base, with 10 bases spanning the gap. The CDR3 here is CSSEKGTDTQYF. The DNA of the CDR3 is TGCAGCTCGGAGAAGGGCACAGATACGCAGTATTTT.

Regarding this clonotype: This clone may be a read error of a much larger clone one base away. The J gene is TRBJ1-1, the V gene TRBV7-2; D uncertain. CDR3 length equals 15 residues. Between the trimmed V and J ends, which lost 5 bases and 2 bases, there was a span of 15 bases. The germline gives CDR1 SGHTA, CDR2 FQGNSA. DNA of the CDR3: TGTGCCAGCAGCACGACGGGCCCTCCAAACACTGAAGCTTTCTTT. Protein sequence: CASSTTGPPNTEAFF. Combining the CDR3 with reference TRBV7-2 and TRBJ1-1 gives the whole variable domain GAGVSQSPSNKVTEKGKDVELRCDPISGHTALYWYRQSLGQGLEFLIYFQGNSAPDKSGLPSDRFSAERTGGSVSTLTIQRTQQEDSAVYLCASSTTGPPNTEAFFGQGTRLTVV.

This clonotype was observed a handful of times. The rearrangement links TRBV9 to TRBJ2-2; no reliable D call. In germline, CDR1 is SGDLS, CDR2 YYNGEE. V lost 4 bases and J lost 4, with 11 bases in between. The CDR3 spans 14 residues. The CDR3 DNA is TGTGCCAGCAGCACAACCCCCGGCACCGGGGAGCTGTTTTTT. Translated: CASSTTPGTGELFF.

This clonotype showed up many times. The rearrangement uses TRBV7-2 and TRBJ2-3; possibly TRBD2 for D (5 bases). With 0 bases removed from V and 4 bases from J, the gap between germline ends came to 11 bases. Germline CDR1 reads SGHTA; CDR2 reads FQGNSA. The CDR3 spans 15 residues. CDR3 DNA sequence: TGTGCCAGCAGCTTAGCTAGCGCGTCAGCAGATACGCAGTATTTT. It translates to CASSLASASADTQYF. The full variable domain, rest sourced from reference TRBV7-2 and TRBJ2-3, is GAGVSQSPSNKVTEKGKDVELRCDPISGHTALYWYRQSLGQGLEFLIYFQGNSAPDKSGLPSDRFSAERTGGSVSTLTIQRTQQEDSAVYLCASSLASASADTQYFGPGTRLTVL.

There are many counts of this clonotype. In DNA form, the CDR3 reads TGTGCCAGCAGCGGACGTCTAGCGGGAGCGGTCTATGAGCAGTTCTTC. It codes for CASSGRLAGAVYEQFF. The chain links TRBV11-1 to TRBJ2-1, with 10 bases that match TRBD2. Germline V gives CDR1 SGHAT, CDR2 FQDESV (reference sequence). V was clipped by 5 bases and J by 8 bases; unmatched bases: 12. The CDR3 covers 16 residues.

In this sample, this clonotype turned up a few times. The chain uses TRBV7-2 and TRBJ1-2; 8 bases match TRBD1. Germline loops: CDR1 SGHTA, CDR2 FQGNSA. V was pared by 3 bases and J by 5 bases, with 8 bases of the junction left unmatched. The CDR3 loop spans 15 amino acids. CDR3 nucleotide sequence: TGTGCCAGCAGCTTGAGGCAGGGGGCGCATTATGGCTACACCTTC. It translates to CASSLRQGAHYGYTF.

This clonotype was recorded a few times. The chain is built from TRBV29-1 and TRBJ2-1, with 14 bases fitting TRBD2. CDR3 length: 16 residues. Germline trimming cut 0 bases from V and 9 bases from J; bases unmatched to any gene: 7. CDR1 and CDR2 (germline): SQVTM, ANQGSEA. In DNA form, the CDR3 reads TGCAGCGTTGAAGATCAGGGGACTAGCGGGAGCGGTGAGCAGTTCTTC. The encoded protein is CSVEDQGTSGSGEQFF.

This clonotype was detected only a few times. The chain recombines TRBV24-1 with TRBJ1-5; no reliable D call. This CDR3 contains 14 residues. V gave up 5 bases and J gave up 5 bases, with 12 bases separating them. The germline gives CDR1 KGHDR, CDR2 SFDVKD. The CDR3 bases are TGTGCCACCAGTGGTGGCGGCTCAGATCAGCCCCAGCATTTT. Its protein product is CATSGGGSDQPQHF.

This chain links TRBV6-1 with TRBJ1-5, with 10 bases aligning to TRBD1. Germline trimming cut 7 bases from V and 0 bases from J; bases unmatched to any gene: 9. Germline loops: CDR1 MNHNS, CDR2 SASEGT. CDR3 length: 17 residues. Here the CDR3 reads CASKGTGAISSNQPQHF. The CDR3 nucleotides read TGTGCCAGCAAGGGGACAGGGGCGATTTCTAGCAATCAGCCCCAGCATTTT.

This clonotype was seen more than once but under ten times. This may come from a read error, since a much larger clone is one base off. The rearrangement uses TRBV2 and TRBJ1-2; 8 bases fit TRBD1. Germline V CDR1 and CDR2: SNHLY, FYNNEI. The CDR3 is made up of 14 amino acids. V shed 5 bases, J shed 2 bases, and the junction held 4 bases outside the gene matches. The chain's CDR3 is CASSSWTGNYGYTF. In nucleotides, the CDR3 is TGTGCCAGCAGTTCCTGGACAGGGAACTATGGCTACACCTTC.

The genes are TRBV28 and TRBJ1-5; the D is unclear. The V gene lost 2 bases and the J gene lost 5 bases, with 13 bases spanning the gap. There are 15 residues in the CDR3. Germline loops: CDR1 MDHEN, CDR2 SYDVKM. The CDR3 protein is CASSLRTASHQPQHF. The CDR3 DNA follows: TGTGCCAGCAGTTTACGGACCGCATCACATCAGCCCCAGCATTTT.

This clonotype was seen only a few times. CDR3 residues: CASSPGHISYGYTF. CDR3 nucleotides: TGTGCCAGCAGCCCAGGACATATCTCCTATGGCTACACCTTC. The chain has TRBV28 and TRBJ1-2, with a tentative D call TRBD1 (5 bases). Trimming cost V 6 bases and J 4 bases, with 15 bases left between them. This CDR3 spans 14 amino acids. Germline-derived CDR1 and CDR2 are MDHEN and SYDVKM.

This clonotype was seen ten or more times. This rearrangement joins TRBV2 to TRBJ2-1; the D gene is possibly TRBD1 (8 bases). V was trimmed by 3 bases and J by 6 bases, leaving 15 bases between them. Germline V gene lookup returns CDR1 SNHLY and CDR2 FYNNEI. This CDR3 spans 15 amino acids. CDR3 in amino acids: CASSDDRGGSNEQFF. DNA of the CDR3: TGTGCCAGCAGTGACGACAGGGGAGGGAGCAATGAGCAGTTCTTC.

In this sample, this clonotype turned up many times. The V gene is TRBV11-2, the J gene TRBJ2-1; TRBD2 aligns across 10 bases. Germline loops: CDR1 SGHAT, CDR2 FQNNGV. J lost 6 bases, V lost 5 bases, and 7 bases had no gene match. This CDR3 comprises 15 residues. The CDR3 nucleotides are TGTGCCAGCAGCATCAGCGGGAGGGCAGGCAATGAGCAGTTCTTC. As protein: CASSISGRAGNEQFF.

Only a few counts were recorded for this clonotype. The chain joins TRBV4-3 to TRBJ1-5; 7 bases are shared with TRBD1. The CDR3 sequence is 17 residues long. Germline CDR1 and CDR2: LGHNA and YSLEER. After removal of 1 base from V and 0 bases from J, the junction contained 6 bases not matched to a gene. CDR3 nucleotides: TGCGCCAGCAGCCAAGCCAGGACAGGACATAGCAATCAGCCCCAGCATTTT. This encodes CASSQARTGHSNQPQHF.

CDR3 amino acids: CASRRQAVGTNYGYTF. CDR3 nucleotide sequence: TGTGCCAGCAGGAGACAGGCGGTGGGGACTAACTATGGCTACACCTTC. J is TRBJ1-2 and V is TRBV7-2; weak D call: TRBD1 (6 bases). Trimming left V 6 bases short and J 0 bases short, with 17 bases between. CDR1 is SGHTA, CDR2 FQGNSA, per germline. The CDR3 totals 16 residues.

This clonotype was seen a few times. The chain links TRBV2 to TRBJ2-7, with 7 nucleotides matching TRBD2. The CDR3 is 17 residues long. Germline V gene lookup returns CDR1 SNHLY and CDR2 FYNNEI. Trimming cost V 7 bases and J 2 bases; bases outside gene matches: 17. The CDR3: CASTTFSGGRDPYEQYF. In nucleotides, the CDR3 is TGTGCCAGCACTACATTTTCCGGGGGGAGGGACCCCTACGAGCAGTACTTC.

V and J are TRBV28 and TRBJ2-1, with TRBD2 identical over 8 bases. The length of the CDR3 is 16 residues. V shed 3 bases, J shed 4 bases, and the junction held 8 bases outside the gene matches. Germline values: CDR1 MDHEN, CDR2 SYDVKM. Written as DNA, the CDR3 is TGTGCCAGCAGTTTCGGGGCGGGAGGTGCTTACAATGAGCAGTTCTTC. Translation gives CASSFGAGGAYNEQFF.

The genes are TRBV25-1 and TRBJ2-1; 9 nucleotides align to TRBD2. The CDR3 sequence is 17 residues long. Germline CDR1 reads MGHDK; CDR2 reads SYGVNS. V gave up 3 bases and J gave up 2 bases; unmatched junction bases: 8. The CDR3 protein is CASSDLMREGAYNEQFF. The DNA for the CDR3 is TGTGCCAGCAGTGATCTTATGCGGGAGGGGGCCTACAATGAGCAGTTCTTC.

The V and J genes are TRBV10-1 and TRBJ2-3; TRBD2 matches 10 bases. V lost 0 bases, J lost 6 bases, and 3 bases stayed unmatched. Looked up from germline, CDR1 is WNHNN and CDR2 is SYGVQD (reference sequence). The CDR3 extends over 15 amino acids. The DNA for the CDR3 is TGCGCCAGCAGTGAGTCACTAGCGGGGAATGATACGCAGTATTTT. This sequence encodes CASSESLAGNDTQYF.

The chain couples TRBV2 to TRBJ1-5; D is ambiguous. Per germline, CDR1 SNHLY and CDR2 FYNNEI. With 4 bases removed from V and 3 bases from J, the gap between germline ends came to 7 bases. The CDR3 has 13 amino acids. As DNA, the CDR3 is TGTGCCAGCAGTGGGACGACCAATCAGCCCCAGCATTTT. It translates to CASSGTTNQPQHF.

This clonotype was observed at least ten times. J is TRBJ2-7 and V is TRBV20-1; D is undetermined. The ends were cut back, 2 bases at V and 0 bases at J, with 8 bases in the middle. The germline V gene encodes CDR1 DFQATT and CDR2 SNEGSKA (reference sequence). This CDR3 has 13 amino acids. The CDR3 loop is CSARPKSSYEQYF. The DNA for the CDR3 is TGCAGTGCTAGACCTAAGAGCTCCTACGAGCAGTACTTC.

This clonotype was seen many times. V is TRBV28 and J is TRBJ2-7; no firm D call. The CDR3 has 14 amino acids. Germline V CDR1 and CDR2: MDHEN, SYDVKM. The germline V and J ends were trimmed by 3 bases and 3 bases, with 12 bases remaining between them. The CDR3 sequence is CASSFRRSYYEQYF. The CDR3 bases are TGTGCCAGCAGTTTTCGTCGGTCGTACTACGAGCAGTACTTC.

This clonotype was seen at least ten times. The gene calls are TRBV12-3 or TRBV12-4 and TRBJ2-1; D might be TRBD2 (7 bases). There are 13 residues in the CDR3. Deletions cut 7 bases from V and 10 bases from J, with 17 bases between. The CDR3 spells CASTLGGPGEQFF. CDR3 coding DNA: TGTGCCAGCACCTTGGGGGGGCCGGGGGAGCAGTTCTTC.

The chain couples TRBV12-3 or TRBV12-4 to TRBJ1-1, with 11 bases fitting TRBD1. The CDR3 is made up of 16 amino acids. With V trimmed by 3 bases and J by 3 bases, 6 bases remained unmatched. This CDR3 reads CASSFGTGGVDTEAFF. The CDR3 nucleotides read TGTGCCAGCAGTTTCGGGACAGGGGGAGTCGACACTGAAGCTTTCTTT.

In this sample, this clonotype turned up a few times. This chain uses TRBV7-9 with TRBJ2-1, with D maybe TRBD2 (7 bases). Trimming pared 1 base from V and 8 bases from J, leaving 15 bases between. The CDR3 length is 15 residues. In germline, CDR1 is SEHNR, CDR2 FQNEAQ (reference sequence). Written as DNA, the CDR3 is TGTGCCAGCAGCTTAGTGGGGGGGGGGGGCGATGAGCAGTTCTTC. Protein: CASSLVGGGGDEQFF.

In regard to this clonotype: Possible read error: a much larger clone is one base away. The chain employs TRBV28 and TRBJ2-1, with 8 bases aligning to TRBD1. CDR1 and CDR2 (germline): MDHEN, SYDVKM. This CDR3 has 14 amino acids. CDR3 bases: TGTTCCAGCAGTTTGCAGGGGGCGCGAAGTGAGCAGTTCTTC. Its translation is CSSSLQGARSEQFF.